This T cell receptor beta chain was captured in a study of Graves' ophthalmopathy and Graves' hyperthyroidism. CDR3 regions of TCR beta were amplified from RNA transcripts. Following a first-round RT-PCR that used HTBI primers, a second-round multiplex PCR was carried out. TCRdb ran MiXCR on the multiplex PCR reads and lists one entry per CDR3 protein. The sample shows approximately 210,000 distinct CDR3 sequences, approximately 28% of them seen only once. This clonotype was counted ten times or more. Trimming stripped 3 bases from V and 3 bases from J, with 8 bases between. The CDR3 totals 12 residues. Germline V CDR1 and CDR2: SQVTM, ANQGSEA.

Material: peripheral blood. V is TRBV29-1 and J is TRBJ1-1, with D possibly matching TRBD1 (5 bases). This sequence was found in a man aged 45-65 years with Graves' ophthalmopathy. CDR3 in DNA: TGCAGCGTTGAGGGGGAATACACTGAAGCTTTCTTT. This sequence encodes CSVEGEYTEAFF.